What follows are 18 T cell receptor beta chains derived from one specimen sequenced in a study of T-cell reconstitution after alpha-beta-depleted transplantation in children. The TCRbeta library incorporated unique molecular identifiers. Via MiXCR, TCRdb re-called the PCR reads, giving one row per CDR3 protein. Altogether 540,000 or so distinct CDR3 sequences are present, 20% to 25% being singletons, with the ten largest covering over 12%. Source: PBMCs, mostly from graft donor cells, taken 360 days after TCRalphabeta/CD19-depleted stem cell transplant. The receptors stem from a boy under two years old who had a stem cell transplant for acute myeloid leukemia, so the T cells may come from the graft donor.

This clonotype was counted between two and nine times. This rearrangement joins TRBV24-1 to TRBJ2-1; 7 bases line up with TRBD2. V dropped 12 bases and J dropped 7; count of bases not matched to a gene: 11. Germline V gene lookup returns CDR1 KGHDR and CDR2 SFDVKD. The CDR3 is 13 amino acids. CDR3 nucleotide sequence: TGTGCCGCGGCGGGGGATAAGGGGAATGAGCAGTTCTTC. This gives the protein CAAAGDKGNEQFF.

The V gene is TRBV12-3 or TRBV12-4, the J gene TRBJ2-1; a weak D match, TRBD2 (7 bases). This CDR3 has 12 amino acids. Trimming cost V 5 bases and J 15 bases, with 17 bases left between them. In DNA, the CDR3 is TGTGCCAGCAGTCTACGGGGGGCCCCTCCGTTCTTC. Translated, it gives CASSLRGAPPFF.

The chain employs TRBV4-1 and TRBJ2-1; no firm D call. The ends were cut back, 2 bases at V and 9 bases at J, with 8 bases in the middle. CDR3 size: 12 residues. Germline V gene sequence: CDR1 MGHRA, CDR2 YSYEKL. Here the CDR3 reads CASSQLASEQFF. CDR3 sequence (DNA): TGCGCCAGCAGCCAACTTGCCAGTGAGCAGTTCTTC.

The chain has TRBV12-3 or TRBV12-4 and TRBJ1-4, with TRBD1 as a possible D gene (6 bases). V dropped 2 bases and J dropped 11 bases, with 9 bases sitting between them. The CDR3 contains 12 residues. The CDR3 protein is CASSLWTDKLFF. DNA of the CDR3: TGTGCCAGCAGTTTATGGACAGATAAACTGTTTTTT.

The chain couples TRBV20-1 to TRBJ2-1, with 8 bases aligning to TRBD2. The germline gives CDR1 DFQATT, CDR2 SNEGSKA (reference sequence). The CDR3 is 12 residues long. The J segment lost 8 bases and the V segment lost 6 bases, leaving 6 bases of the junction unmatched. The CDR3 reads CSASGGAYEQFF. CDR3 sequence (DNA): TGCAGTGCGTCCGGGGGGGCCTATGAGCAGTTCTTC.

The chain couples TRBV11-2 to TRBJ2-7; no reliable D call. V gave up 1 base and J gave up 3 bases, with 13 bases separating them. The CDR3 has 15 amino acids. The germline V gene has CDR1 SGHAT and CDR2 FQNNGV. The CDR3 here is CASSLGVLPLYEQYF. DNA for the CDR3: TGTGCCAGCAGCTTAGGTGTATTACCCCTCTACGAGCAGTACTTC.

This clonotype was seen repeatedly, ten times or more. CDR3 residues: CASSKTLLMNEQFF. The DNA of the CDR3 is TGTGCCAGCAGCAAAACTCTTTTAATGAATGAGCAGTTCTTC. J is TRBJ2-1 and V is TRBV3-1, with D unclear. Trimming removed 5 bases at V and 7 bases at J, with 15 bases between. The germline V gene encodes CDR1 LGHDT and CDR2 YNNKEL (reference sequence). This CDR3 spans 14 amino acids.

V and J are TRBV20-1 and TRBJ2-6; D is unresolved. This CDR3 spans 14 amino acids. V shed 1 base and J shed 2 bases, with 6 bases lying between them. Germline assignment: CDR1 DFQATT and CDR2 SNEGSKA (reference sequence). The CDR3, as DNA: TGCAGTGCTAGAGTGCAAACTGGGGCCAACGTCCTGACTTTC. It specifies CSARVQTGANVLTF.

The CDR3 bases are TGCAGTGCTAGACTTTACCGGGGGGGCAGCACAGATACGCAGTATTTT. As protein: CSARLYRGGSTDTQYF. The rearrangement links TRBV20-1 to TRBJ2-3, with TRBD2 identical over 8 bases. The CDR3 contains 16 residues. From germline, CDR1 is DFQATT and CDR2 SNEGSKA (reference sequence). The V segment lost 2 bases and the J segment 0 bases; nucleotides outside the gene matches: 7.

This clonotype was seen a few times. CDR3 in DNA: TGTGCCAGCAGCCTGACAGGGGGCCAAGTGAACACTGAAGCTTTCTTT. Translation: CASSLTGGQVNTEAFF. The chain joins TRBV12-3 or TRBV12-4 to TRBJ1-1; 10 positions agree with TRBD1. V trimming: 6 bases; J trimming: 0 bases; junction bases outside the gene matches: 7. This CDR3 region has 16 residues.

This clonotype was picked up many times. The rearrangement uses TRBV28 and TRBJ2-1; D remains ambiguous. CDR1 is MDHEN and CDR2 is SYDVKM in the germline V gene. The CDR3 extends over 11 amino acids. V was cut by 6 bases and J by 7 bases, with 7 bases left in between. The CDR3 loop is CASRLRNEQFF. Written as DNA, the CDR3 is TGTGCCAGCAGGCTGAGGAATGAGCAGTTCTTC.

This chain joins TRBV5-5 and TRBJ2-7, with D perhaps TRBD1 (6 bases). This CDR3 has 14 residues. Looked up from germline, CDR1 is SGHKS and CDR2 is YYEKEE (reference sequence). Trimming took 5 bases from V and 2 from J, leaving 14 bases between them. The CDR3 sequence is CASSGQLQPYEQYF. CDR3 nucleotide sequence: TGTGCCAGCAGTGGACAGCTCCAACCCTACGAGCAGTACTTC.

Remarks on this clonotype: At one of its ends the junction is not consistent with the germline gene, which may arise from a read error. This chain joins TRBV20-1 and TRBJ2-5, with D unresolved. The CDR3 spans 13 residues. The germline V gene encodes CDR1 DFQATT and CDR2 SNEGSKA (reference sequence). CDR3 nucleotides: TGCAGCGCTAGTATCTATAGGCAGGAGACCCAGTACTTC. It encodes CSASIYRQETQYF.

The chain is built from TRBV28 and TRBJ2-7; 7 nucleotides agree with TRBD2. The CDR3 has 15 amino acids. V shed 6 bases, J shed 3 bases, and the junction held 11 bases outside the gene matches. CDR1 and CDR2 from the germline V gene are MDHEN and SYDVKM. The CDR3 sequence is CASSTPLGGNYEQYV. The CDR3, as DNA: TGTGCCAGCAGCACCCCTTTGGGAGGGAACTACGAGCAGTACGTC.

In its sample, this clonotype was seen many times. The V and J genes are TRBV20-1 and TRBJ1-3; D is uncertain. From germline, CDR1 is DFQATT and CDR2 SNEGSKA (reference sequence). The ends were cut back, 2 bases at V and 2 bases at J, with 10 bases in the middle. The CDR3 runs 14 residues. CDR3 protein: CSARPSTAGNTIYF. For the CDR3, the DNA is TGCAGTGCTAGACCCTCGACTGCTGGAAACACCATATATTTT.

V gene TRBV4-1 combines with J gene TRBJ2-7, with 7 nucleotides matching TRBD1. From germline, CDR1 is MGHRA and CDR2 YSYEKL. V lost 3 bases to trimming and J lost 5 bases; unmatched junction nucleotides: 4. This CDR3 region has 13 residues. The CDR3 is CASSQITGDEQYV. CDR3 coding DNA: TGCGCCAGCAGCCAGATCACAGGGGACGAGCAGTACGTC.

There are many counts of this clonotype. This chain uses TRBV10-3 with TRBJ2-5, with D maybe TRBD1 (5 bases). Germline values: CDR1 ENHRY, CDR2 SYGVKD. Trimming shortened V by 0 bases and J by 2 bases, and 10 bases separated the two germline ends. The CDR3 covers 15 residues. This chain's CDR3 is CAISESIAGQETQYF. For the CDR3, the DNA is TGTGCCATCAGTGAGTCGATAGCAGGGCAAGAGACCCAGTACTTC.

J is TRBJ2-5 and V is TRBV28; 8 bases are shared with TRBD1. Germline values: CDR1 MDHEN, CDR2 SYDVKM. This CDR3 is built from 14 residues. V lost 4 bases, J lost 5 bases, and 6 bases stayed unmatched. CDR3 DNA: TGTGCCAGCAGTTCGACAGGGGTGGGGGAGACCCAGTACTTC. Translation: CASSSTGVGETQYF. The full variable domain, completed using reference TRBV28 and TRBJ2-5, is DVKVTQSSRYLVKRTGEKVFLECVQDMDHENMFWYRQDPGLGLRLIYFSYDVKMKEKGDIPEGYSVSREKKERFSLILESASTNQTSMYLCASSSTGVGETQYFGPGTRLLVL.